The rows below give T cell receptor beta chains drawn from one sample of a study of radiotherapy plus CTLA-4 blockade in lung cancer. Data came from immunoSEQ multiplex PCR; TCRdb stores just in-frame clones and leaves some out. The table lists tens of thousands of clones, 79% of them singletons. This specimen consisted of peripheral blood, obtained from a patient treated with radiotherapy plus ipilimumab. These receptor sequences come from a human donor with non-small cell lung cancer that progressed on radiotherapy plus ipilimumab. The CDR3 runs from the conserved cysteine through the conserved F or W. Fields, in order: CDR3 protein, CDR3 DNA, clone size, J gene, V gene, D gene. A D gene is named only where the DNA matches it firmly. Rows may omit the clone size; those that give it use once, few, many or a size class.

CDR3: CASSPSGQVYEQYF; DNA: TGTGCCAGCAGCCCGTCCGGACAAGTCTACGAGCAGTACTTC; size: NA; J: TRBJ2-7; V: TRBV7-3; D: NA
CDR3: CAVTTGENTEAFF; DNA: TGTGCCGTAACGACAGGAGAGAACACTGAGGCTTTCTTT; size: once; J: TRBJ1-1; V: TRBV10-3; D: NA
CDR3: CATRGGENQPQHF; DNA: TGTGCCACCAGAGGAGGGGAAAATCAGCCCCAGCATTTT; size: once; J: TRBJ1-5; V: TRBV15; D: NA
CDR3: CASSYHRGKGQPQHF; DNA: TGTGCCAGCAGTTATCACAGGGGGAAGGGTCAGCCCCAGCATTTT; size: NA; J: TRBJ1-5; V: TRBV6-5; D: TRBD1
CDR3: CASSYSGTGYEQYF; DNA: TGCGCCAGCAGCTATTCCGGGACAGGCTACGAGCAGTACTTC; size: few; J: TRBJ2-7; V: TRBV5-1; D: TRBD1
CDR3: CASSPHTAAGGGSYEQYF; DNA: TGCGCCAGCAGCCCCCACACGGCAGCGGGGGGCGGTTCCTACGAGCAGTACTTC; size: NA; J: TRBJ2-7; V: TRBV4-1; D: TRBD2
CDR3: CASSPYTSGDSPLHF; DNA: TGTGCCAGCTCACCATATACCTCAGGCGATTCACCCCTCCACTTT; size: NA; J: TRBJ1-6; V: TRBV18; D: NA
CDR3: CSVEDPGGQAFF; DNA: TGCAGCGTTGAAGATCCAGGGGGGCAGGCTTTCTTT; size: NA; J: TRBJ1-1; V: TRBV29-1; D: TRBD1
CDR3: CASSSPGLDTGELFF; DNA: TGCGCCAGCAGCTCCCCGGGACTAGACACCGGGGAGCTGTTTTTT; size: NA; J: TRBJ2-2; V: TRBV5-1; D: TRBD2
CDR3: CASSIGAQGARDTEAFF; DNA: TGTGCCAGTAGTATAGGCGCACAGGGGGCGCGGGACACTGAAGCTTTCTTT; size: few; J: TRBJ1-1; V: TRBV19; D: TRBD1
CDR3: CASSVQGYNEQFF; DNA: TGTGCCAGCAGTGTTCAGGGATACAATGAGCAGTTCTTC; size: NA; J: TRBJ2-1; V: TRBV2; D: NA
CDR3: CASSQALDRFYGYTF; DNA: TGTGCCAGCAGCCAAGCCTTGGACAGATTCTATGGCTACACCTTC; size: NA; J: TRBJ1-2; V: TRBV4-2; D: NA
CDR3: CASSQAGTAAYEQYF; DNA: TGCGCCAGCAGCCAAGCCGGGACAGCCGCCTACGAGCAGTACTTC; size: NA; J: TRBJ2-7; V: TRBV4-3; D: TRBD1
CDR3: CASSPSPTNEKLFF; DNA: TGTGCCAGCAGCCCGTCCCCAACTAATGAAAAACTGTTTTTT; size: NA; J: TRBJ1-4; V: TRBV5-6; D: NA
CDR3: CASSFSGSNTEAFF; DNA: TGCGCCAGCAGCTTCTCAGGGTCGAACACTGAAGCTTTCTTT; size: NA; J: TRBJ1-1; V: TRBV5-1; D: NA
CDR3: CASSQEGQGGANYGYTF; DNA: TGCGCCAGCAGCCAAGAGGGGCAAGGGGGCGCGAACTATGGCTACACCTTC; size: NA; J: TRBJ1-2; V: TRBV4-1; D: TRBD1
CDR3: CASSVRGPYNEQFF; DNA: TGTGCCAGCTCAGTACGTGGCCCCTACAATGAGCAGTTCTTC; size: NA; J: TRBJ2-1; V: TRBV28; D: NA
CDR3: CASSPPGGEQFF; DNA: TGTGCCAGCTCACCACCGGGCGGGGAGCAGTTCTTC; size: few; J: TRBJ2-1; V: TRBV18; D: NA
CDR3: CASRPGGPGELFF; DNA: TGTGCCAGCAGGCCAGGGGGCCCCGGGGAGCTGTTTTTT; size: NA; J: TRBJ2-2; V: TRBV6-5; D: TRBD1
CDR3: CASSPRSSGVEKTQYF; DNA: TGTGCCAGCAGTCCGCGTAGTAGCGGGGTGGAGAAGACCCAGTACTTC; size: NA; J: TRBJ2-5; V: TRBV6-6; D: TRBD2
CDR3: CASSYLGPSSGEQFF; DNA: TGTGCCAGCAGTTACCTTGGGCCATCAAGTGGTGAGCAGTTCTTC; size: NA; J: TRBJ2-1; V: TRBV6-6; D: NA
CDR3: CASSITGVTQHF; DNA: TGTGCCAGTAGTATAACGGGGGTAACGCAGCATTTT; size: NA; J: TRBJ1-5; V: TRBV19; D: NA
CDR3: CASSWSVSTSSFYNEQFF; DNA: TGCGCCAGCAGCTGGAGCGTTTCCACTAGCAGCTTCTACAATGAGCAGTTCTTC; size: once; J: TRBJ2-1; V: TRBV5-1; D: NA
CDR3: CASSQDVRQGSGNTIYF; DNA: TGCGCCAGCAGCCAAGACGTGAGACAGGGCTCTGGAAACACCATATATTTT; size: NA; J: TRBJ1-3; V: TRBV4-3; D: TRBD1